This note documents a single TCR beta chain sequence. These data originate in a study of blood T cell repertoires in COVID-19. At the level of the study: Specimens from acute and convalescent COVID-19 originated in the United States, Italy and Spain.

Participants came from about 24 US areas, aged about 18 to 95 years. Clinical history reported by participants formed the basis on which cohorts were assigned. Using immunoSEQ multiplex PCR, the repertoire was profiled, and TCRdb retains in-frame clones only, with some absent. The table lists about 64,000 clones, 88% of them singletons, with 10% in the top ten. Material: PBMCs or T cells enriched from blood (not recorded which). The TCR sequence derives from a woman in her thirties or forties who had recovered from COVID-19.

The CDR3 DNA reads as TGTGCCAGTAGTACGGACATTAGCACAGATACGCAGTATTTT. It specifies CASSTDISTDTQYF. The V and J genes are TRBV19 and TRBJ2-3, with D perhaps TRBD1 (5 bases). In germline, CDR1 is LNHDA, CDR2 SQIVND (reference sequence). V lost 4 bases and J 0 bases, leaving 8 bases between the germline ends. The CDR3 runs 14 residues.